The rows below give T cell receptor beta chains drawn from one sample of a study of T cells in Graves' hyperthyroidism and ophthalmopathy. TCRdb passed the multiplex PCR reads through MiXCR, listing each CDR3 protein once. This table has approximately 380,000 distinct CDR3 sequences, over 12% appearing once. The sample comprised blood. The receptors originated from a man aged 45-60 years with Graves' ophthalmopathy. The CDR3 runs from the conserved cysteine through the conserved F or W. Each record gives: D gene, J gene, V gene, clone size, CDR3 length, CDR3 DNA, CDR3 protein. A D gene is named only where the DNA matches it firmly. Clone sizes are given selectively: once, few, many, or a class where the clone is expanded.

>TRBD1|TRBJ2-3|TRBV19|NA|14
TGTGCCAGTGGACTACAGGGGGCGCGGAATACGCAGTATTTT
CASGLQGARNTQYF
>TRBD2|TRBJ2-1|TRBV20-1|many|15
TGCAGTGCTAGGGTGCGGGGACTAGAGAGAAATGAGCAGTTCTTC
CSARVRGLERNEQFF
>NA|TRBJ2-6|TRBV6-2/TRBV6-3|many|14
TGTGCCCACGGATCTGACACTGGGGCCAACGTCCTGACTTTC
CAHGSDTGANVLTF
>NA|TRBJ2-7|TRBV28|many|15
TGTGCCAGCAGTTTAGCGGGACACAACTCCTACGAGCAGTACTTC
CASSLAGHNSYEQYF
>TRBD1|TRBJ1-5|TRBV28|many|16
TGTGCCAGCAGTGGAGCGGGACAGGGCCGCAATCAGCCCCAGCATTTT
CASSGAGQGRNQPQHF
>NA|TRBJ2-5|TRBV18|many|14
TGTGCCAGCTCACCACCAGCCGCCCTAGGGACCCAGTACTTC
CASSPPAALGTQYF
>TRBD1|TRBJ1-2|TRBV6-2/TRBV6-3|many|16
TGTGCCAGCAGTGTTACCGGGACAGCTAATAACTATGGCTACACCTTC
CASSVTGTANNYGYTF
>NA|TRBJ2-5|TRBV7-9|many|13
TGTGCCAGCAGCACCCAGTACCAAGAGACCCAGTACTTC
CASSTQYQETQYF
>TRBD2|TRBJ2-7|TRBV20-1|many|15
TGCAGTGCCAGTACCGGGACTAGCGGAAACTACGAGCAGTACTTC
CSASTGTSGNYEQYF
>TRBD1|TRBJ1-2|TRBV30|many|12
TGTGCCTGGACGACAGGGTCCTATGGCTACACCTTC
CAWTTGSYGYTF
>NA|TRBJ1-5|TRBV3-1|many|13
TGTGCCAGCAGCCAGGACAGCAATCAGCCCCAGCATTTT
CASSQDSNQPQHF
>NA|TRBJ2-3|TRBV9|many|17
TGTGCCAGCAGCGGAACAGGGCGGGGAGCTAGCACAGATACGCAGTATTTT
CASSGTGRGASTDTQYF
>TRBD2|TRBJ2-3|TRBV20-1|NA|15
TGCAGTGCTAGTGCTAGCGGGAGGTCCCCCATTACGCAGTATTTT
CSASASGRSPITQYF
>NA|TRBJ1-5|TRBV19|NA|14
TGTGCCAGTAAAAGAGGGCCTAGCAATCAGCCCCAGCATTTT
CASKRGPSNQPQHF
>TRBD2|TRBJ2-2|TRBV27|once|15
TGTGCCAGCAGACAGGGACTAGCGGAATGGCGGGAGCTGTTTTTT
CASRQGLAEWRELFF